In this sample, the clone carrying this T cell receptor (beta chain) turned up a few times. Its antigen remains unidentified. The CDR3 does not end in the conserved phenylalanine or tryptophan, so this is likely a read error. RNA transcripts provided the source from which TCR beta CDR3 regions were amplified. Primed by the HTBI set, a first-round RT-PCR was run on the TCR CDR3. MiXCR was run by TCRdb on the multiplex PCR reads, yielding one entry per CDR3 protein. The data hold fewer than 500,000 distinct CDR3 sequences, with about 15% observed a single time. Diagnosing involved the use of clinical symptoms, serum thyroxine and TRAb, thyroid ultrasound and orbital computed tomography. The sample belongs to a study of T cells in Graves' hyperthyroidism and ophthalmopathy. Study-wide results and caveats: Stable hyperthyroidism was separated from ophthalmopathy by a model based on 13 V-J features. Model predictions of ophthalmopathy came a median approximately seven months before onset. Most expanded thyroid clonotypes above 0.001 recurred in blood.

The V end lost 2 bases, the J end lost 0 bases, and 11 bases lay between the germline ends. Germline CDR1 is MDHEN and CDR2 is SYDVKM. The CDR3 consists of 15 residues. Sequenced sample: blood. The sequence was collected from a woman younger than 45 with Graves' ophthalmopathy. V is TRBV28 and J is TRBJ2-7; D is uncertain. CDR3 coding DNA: TGTGCCAGCAGTTTACAGGATTACAGCTCCTACGAGCAGTACCTC. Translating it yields CASSLQDYSSYEQYL.